Shown below are 24 T cell receptor beta chains from a single sample sequenced in a study of shared clonotypes between healthy human individuals. Sequencing was performed with immunoSEQ multiplex PCR; in TCRdb, only in-frame clones are kept and a portion is missing. The profile shows approximately 2.1 million clones, 85% to 95% of them singletons. The sample taken for sequencing was naive CD4+ T cells from PBMCs. The subset is: CD45RA+ positively selected. These receptors came from a young man in good health. Some clones in this sample may be carry-over from other donors' samples.

This clone was seen just once. V is TRBV4-3 and J is TRBJ2-4; 11 bases fit TRBD2. V shed 3 bases, J shed 3 bases, and the junction held 4 bases outside the gene matches. This CDR3 has 16 residues. CDR1 and CDR2 (germline): LGHNA, YSLEER. For the CDR3, the DNA is TGCGCCAGCAGCCAGATAGCGGGAGGGGTCAAAAACATTCAGTACTTC. Its translation is CASSQIAGGVKNIQYF.

This chain joins TRBV6-1 and TRBJ2-2, with D unresolved. CDR1 and CDR2 from the germline V gene are MNHNS and SASEGT. Trimming shortened V by 8 bases and J by 5 bases, and 6 bases separated the two germline ends. This CDR3 is 11 amino acids long. The CDR3 DNA reads TGTGCCAGCGGAGAGACCGGGGAGCTGTTTTTT. It yields the protein CASGETGELFF.

This clone has only a few counts. V usage is TRBV7-2 and J usage is TRBJ1-2; D is possibly TRBD1 (5 bases). Trimming pared 5 bases from V and 4 bases from J, leaving 14 bases between. Per germline, CDR1 SGHTA and CDR2 FQGNSA. The CDR3 is 14 amino acids. This CDR3 reads CASSPRDGSYGYTF. DNA for the CDR3: TGTGCCAGCAGCCCCCGGGACGGCTCCTATGGCTACACCTTC.

The chain employs TRBV4-1 and TRBJ2-7; possibly TRBD1 for D (8 bases). This CDR3 is 15 amino acids long. Between the trimmed V and J ends, which lost 4 bases and 3 bases, there was a span of 16 bases. Germline V gene lookup returns CDR1 MGHRA and CDR2 YSYEKL. The DNA of the CDR3 is TGCGCCAGCAGCCGGGGACAGGCGGGGGACTACGAGCAGTACTTC. Translation gives CASSRGQAGDYEQYF.

V gene TRBV11-2 combines with J gene TRBJ1-2; D remains ambiguous. This CDR3 spans 12 amino acids. V lost 3 bases and J lost 7, with 9 bases in between. CDR1 is SGHAT, CDR2 FQNNGV, per germline. CDR3 sequence (DNA): TGTGCCAGCAGCTTTGGCGGGTTTGGCTACACCTTC. Its translation: CASSFGGFGYTF.

The CDR3 here is CASSAGTDKKLAKNIQYF. For the CDR3, the DNA is TGTGCCAGCAGCGCCGGGACAGACAAAAAGCTAGCCAAAAACATTCAGTACTTC. The gene calls are TRBV9 and TRBJ2-4, with 7 bases aligning to TRBD1. The CDR3 has 18 amino acids. Germline lookup yields CDR1 SGDLS and CDR2 YYNGEE. V dropped 3 bases and J dropped 0; count of bases not matched to a gene: 12.

The chain links TRBV5-1 to TRBJ2-7, with TRBD1 as a possible D gene (6 bases). The CDR3 loop spans 16 amino acids. The V gene lost 4 bases and the J gene lost 2 bases, with 19 bases spanning the gap. CDR1 is SGHRS and CDR2 is YFSETQ in the germline V gene. The CDR3 region has the DNA TGCGCCAGCAGCCAGGAGCTCAGGGGTTCTACCTACGAGCAGTACTTC. Amino acid sequence: CASSQELRGSTYEQYF.

This clone was seen a handful of times. V usage is TRBV6-1 and J usage is TRBJ1-5; D unresolved. Trimming removed 5 bases at V and 9 bases at J, with 14 bases between. Germline V gene data show CDR1 as MNHNS and CDR2 as SASEGT. There are 13 residues in the CDR3. For the CDR3, the DNA is TGTGCCAGCAGTTGGAGGCTTTCGACGCCCCAGCATTTT. It encodes CASSWRLSTPQHF.

The rearrangement uses TRBV27 and TRBJ1-6; D is uncertain. The CDR3 is made up of 13 amino acids. V dropped 6 bases and J dropped 6 bases, with 9 bases sitting between them. Germline V gives CDR1 MNHEY, CDR2 SMNVEV (reference sequence). The CDR3 protein is CASSTLTNSPLHF. CDR3 nucleotides: TGTGCCAGCAGCACGTTAACTAATTCACCCCTCCACTTT.

The J gene is TRBJ2-5, the V gene TRBV7-2, with D hard to call. The CDR3 sequence is 13 residues long. Germline values: CDR1 SGHTA, CDR2 FQGNSA. Deletions cut 4 bases from V and 5 bases from J, with 11 bases between. CDR3 nucleotide sequence: TGTGCCAGCAGCTCCCGGAGAGAGGAGACCCAGTACTTC. Translated, it gives CASSSRREETQYF.

The CDR3 coding sequence is TGCGCCAGCAGCCCCCAGGGGACAGCTCAAGAGACCCAGTACTTC. This gives the protein CASSPQGTAQETQYF. The chain carries TRBV5-1 and TRBJ2-5, with 7 bases aligning to TRBD1. This CDR3 spans 15 amino acids. Germline CDR1 reads SGHRS; CDR2 reads YFSETQ. V shed 4 bases and J 2 bases; nucleotides not matched to a gene: 8.

The CDR3 sequence is CASSGGVAEKLFF. CDR3 nucleotides: TGTGCCAGCAGTGGGGGGGTTGCCGAAAAACTGTTTTTT. This sequence joins TRBV2 and TRBJ1-4; a possible D gene is TRBD1 (5 bases). CDR3 length: 13 amino acids. Trimming removed 4 bases from V and 8 bases from J, with 11 bases in between. The V gene's germline CDR1 is SNHLY and CDR2 FYNNEI.

The sample holds one count of this clone. The J gene is TRBJ2-5, the V gene TRBV29-1; D is possibly TRBD1 (6 bases). V lost 1 base to trimming and J lost 5 bases, with 14 bases between them. The CDR3 covers 14 residues. Germline CDR1 is SQVTM and CDR2 is ANQGSEA. The CDR3 DNA follows: TGCAGCGTTGAAGGCAGACAGGCCAGGGAGACCCAGTACTTC. It specifies CSVEGRQARETQYF. Based on the CDR3 plus reference TRBV29-1 and TRBJ2-5, the full variable domain is SAVISQKPSRDICQRGTSLTIQCQVDSQVTMMFWYRQQPGQSLTLIATANQGSEATYESGFVIDKFPISRPNLTFSTLTVSNMSPEDSSIYLCSVEGRQARETQYFGPGTRLLVL.

The rearrangement uses TRBV19 and TRBJ1-3; D is perhaps TRBD1 (6 bases). From germline, CDR1 is LNHDA and CDR2 SQIVND (reference sequence). Trimming took 3 bases from V and 2 from J, leaving 11 bases between them. The CDR3 consists of 15 residues. CDR3 coding DNA: TGTGCCAGTAGTATCCGGCAGGGGACTGGAAACACCATATATTTT. It is translated as CASSIRQGTGNTIYF.

The V call is TRBV14, the J call TRBJ2-7; 9 bases are a match to TRBD1. CDR3 length: 13 residues. V trimming: 8 bases; J trimming: 3 bases; junction bases outside the gene matches: 5. Germline CDR1 SGHDN, CDR2 FVKESK. In DNA, the CDR3 is TGTGCCAGCCGCGGGACAGGGCTCTACGAGCAGTACTTC. Protein: CASRGTGLYEQYF.

This chain connects TRBV7-2 to TRBJ2-7; 12 bases match TRBD1. CDR1 SGHTA and CDR2 FQGNSA come from the germline V gene. The CDR3 is 16 residues long. V lost 0 bases, J lost 2 bases, and 2 bases stayed unmatched. The CDR3, as DNA: TGTGCCAGCAGCTTAGCGTGGGACAGGGGGCCCTACGAGCAGTACTTC. Protein: CASSLAWDRGPYEQYF.

The chain carries TRBV30 and TRBJ1-6; D might be TRBD1 (5 bases). Deletions cut 4 bases from V and 9 bases from J, with 16 bases between. The germline V gene has CDR1 GTSNPN and CDR2 SVGIG (reference sequence). The CDR3 sequence is 14 residues long. The CDR3 here is CAWKLLGVTSPLHF. The CDR3 nucleotides read TGTGCCTGGAAATTATTGGGGGTAACTTCACCCCTCCACTTT.

The V call is TRBV15, the J call TRBJ2-7; possibly TRBD2 for D (6 bases). The CDR3 covers 14 residues. Germline V gene data show CDR1 as LNHNV and CDR2 as YYDKDF (reference sequence). The V and J ends lost 4 bases and 0 bases respectively, with 10 bases between them. CDR3 sequence (DNA): TGTGCCACCAGCACAGAGCGGGCCTCCTACGAGCAGTACTTC. Its protein product is CATSTERASYEQYF.

The chain is built from TRBV18 and TRBJ1-5; D possibly corresponds to TRBD1 (6 bases). CDR3 length: 17 residues. Trimming cost V 2 bases and J 6 bases, with 20 bases left between them. CDR1 is KGHSH and CDR2 is LQKENI in the germline V gene. CDR3 sequence: CASSPGLLLGGGQPQHF. CDR3 DNA: TGTGCCAGCTCACCAGGTTTGCTGTTGGGGGGCGGTCAGCCCCAGCATTTT.

The chain combines TRBV5-1 with TRBJ2-1, with D possibly TRBD2 on 6 matching bases. The CDR3 is made up of 15 amino acids. V was trimmed by 0 bases and J by 15 bases, leaving 22 bases between them. Germline CDR1 and CDR2: SGHRS and YFSETQ. The CDR3 sequence is CASSLAGVAVPLWFF. DNA of the CDR3: TGCGCCAGCAGCTTGGCCGGCGTAGCGGTCCCATTGTGGTTCTTC.

V and J are TRBV7-9 and TRBJ2-1; 12 bases agree with TRBD2. Germline V gene sequence: CDR1 SEHNR, CDR2 FQNEAQ (reference sequence). The CDR3 is 14 amino acids. Losses at the gene ends were 5 bases for V and 8 bases for J; bases not matched to a gene: 4. The CDR3 sequence is CASSPRLAGDEQFF. The CDR3 DNA sequence: TGTGCCAGCAGCCCGAGACTAGCGGGAGATGAGCAGTTCTTC.

The V gene is TRBV2, the J gene TRBJ2-3; either TRBD1 or TRBD2 may supply D (5 bases each). V lost 2 bases and J lost 14, with 11 bases in between. The CDR3 totals 11 residues. The germline V gene has CDR1 SNHLY and CDR2 FYNNEI. CDR3 sequence (DNA): TGTGCCAGCAGTGAAAGGGACCCGCGGTATTTT. Amino acid sequence: CASSERDPRYF.

The chain joins TRBV2 to TRBJ2-3; 13 nucleotides align to TRBD2. Germline CDR1 reads SNHLY; CDR2 reads FYNNEI. This CDR3 comprises 15 residues. Losses at the gene ends were 6 bases for V and 6 bases for J; bases not matched to a gene: 6. The CDR3 DNA reads as TGTGCCAGCAGGACACTAGCGGGAGGGCCTGATACGCAGTATTTT. This gives the protein CASRTLAGGPDTQYF.

V usage is TRBV5-1 and J usage is TRBJ2-1, with TRBD2 matching 11 bases. In germline, CDR1 is SGHRS, CDR2 YFSETQ. V gave up 1 base and J gave up 8 bases; unmatched junction bases: 2. This CDR3 has 14 residues. The CDR3 DNA reads as TGCGCCAGCAGCTTGACACTAGCGGGAGATGAGCAGTTCTTC. Its translation: CASSLTLAGDEQFF.